The T cell receptor beta chain described here comes from a study of shared clonotypes between healthy human individuals. Study-wide background: Participating donors consisted of two women and a few men aged 18 to 49. Used for every donor were three CD4 naive, three CD4 memory, two CD8 naive and one CD8 memory plate.

This clone was counted once. As yet, its antigen is unknown. Notes on the study in general: It was observed that roughly 5.5% of naive CD4 clonotypes were shared across several donors.

The CDR3 runs to 15 residues. Trimming at V came to 2 bases and at J to 8 bases, leaving 7 bases not matched to a gene. Germline values: CDR1 SGDLS, CDR2 YYNGEE. In the sorted-subset replicate PCRs, about 200 ng DNA, 29,000 or so T cell genomes, was used. TCRdb's table, derived via immunoSEQ multiplex PCR, lists solely in-frame clones and lacks some. The sample shows 950,000 to 1,300,000 clones, roughly 80% of them seen only once. This TCR was sampled from a man between 18 and 29 years old in good health. Input material: memory CD4+ T cells sorted from blood. The subset denotes: CD45RA-negative fraction. The chain employs TRBV9 and TRBJ1-4, with 9 bases lining up with TRBD1. The CDR3 DNA is TGTGCCAGCAGCGTCGCGACAGGGGGTTTGGAAAAACTGTTTTTT. It encodes CASSVATGGLEKLFF.